This TCR beta chain emerged from a study of T-cell reconstitution after alpha-beta-depleted transplantation in children. Study results and limitations: When one year had passed after transplant, most T-cell counts and diversity came from newly produced T cells. Surviving recipient T cells and thymic progenitors underlay high day-60 TCRbeta diversity in some patients.

The germline V gene encodes CDR1 SNHLY and CDR2 FYNNEI. The CDR3 has 13 residues. V lost 8 bases and J lost 0, with 7 bases in between. On this clonotype: The antigen is not known.

Unique molecular identifiers tagged the TCRbeta library. MiXCR was run by TCRdb on the PCR reads, yielding one entry per CDR3 protein. The table includes fewer than 250,000 distinct CDR3 sequences, approximately 15% detected once. This clonotype was obtained from a male patient between 2 and 10 years old who had a stem cell transplant for acute lymphoblastic leukemia, so the T cells may come from the graft donor. The specimen was PBMCs, mostly from graft donor cells, collected 360 days after TCRalphabeta/CD19-depleted stem cell transplant. The rearrangement links TRBV2 to TRBJ1-4; D possibly corresponds to TRBD1 (6 bases). The chain's CDR3 is CASGQTTNEKLFF. Here the CDR3 DNA reads TGTGCCAGCGGACAGACAACTAATGAAAAACTGTTTTTT. The full variable domain, its missing parts supplied by reference TRBV2 and TRBJ1-4, is EPEVTQTPSHQVTQMGQEVILRCVPISNHLYFYWYRQILGQKVEFLVSFYNNEISEKSEIFDDQFSVERPDGSNFTLKIRSTKLEDSAMYFCASGQTTNEKLFFGSGTQLSVL.